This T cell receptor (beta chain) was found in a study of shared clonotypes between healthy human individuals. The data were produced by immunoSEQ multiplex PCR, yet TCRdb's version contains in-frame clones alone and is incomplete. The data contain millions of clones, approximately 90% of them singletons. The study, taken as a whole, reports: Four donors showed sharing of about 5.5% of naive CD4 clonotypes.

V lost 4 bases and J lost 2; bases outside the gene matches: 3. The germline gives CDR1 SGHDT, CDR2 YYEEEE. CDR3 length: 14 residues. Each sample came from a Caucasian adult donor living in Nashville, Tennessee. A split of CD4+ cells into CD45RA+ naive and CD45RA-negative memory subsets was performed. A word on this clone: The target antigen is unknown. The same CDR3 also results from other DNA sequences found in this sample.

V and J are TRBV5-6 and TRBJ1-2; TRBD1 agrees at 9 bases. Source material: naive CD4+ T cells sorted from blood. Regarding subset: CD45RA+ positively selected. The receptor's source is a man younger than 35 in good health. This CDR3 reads CASSPGQGNYGYTF. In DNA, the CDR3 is TGTGCCAGCAGCCCAGGACAGGGGAACTATGGCTACACCTTC.